A selection of T cell receptor beta chains follows, all from one sample in a study of shared clonotypes between healthy human individuals. Generated by immunoSEQ multiplex PCR, the TCRdb table keeps only in-frame clones and is missing some. The data show about 650,000 clones, 95% seen once. The sample was naive CD8+ T cells sorted from blood. These receptors originate from a woman under 40 in good health. CDR3s include the opening cysteine and the closing phenylalanine or tryptophan. Each record gives: V gene, J gene, CDR3 protein.

TRBV7-9	TRBJ2-1	CASSLRDRGFEREDEQFF
TRBV27	TRBJ1-5	CASSFARFSNQPQHF
TRBV21-1	TRBJ1-1	CASSKLAQRYRGFSEAFF
TRBV27	TRBJ1-1	CASSLNAEGTEAFF
TRBV10-1	TRBJ1-3	CASSGSGSGNTIYF
TRBV4-1	TRBJ1-2	CASSQTRSNYGYTF
TRBV27	TRBJ2-1	CASRESYNEQFF
TRBV5-4	TRBJ1-1	CASSLEGANTEAFF
TRBV4-1	TRBJ1-5	CASSQDEGVKSSGNQPQHF
TRBV27	TRBJ2-7	CASSIGTSGKKGQYF
TRBV6-5	TRBJ2-1	CASSSGEGDNEQFF
TRBV7-9	TRBJ1-2	CASSLPKSNYGYTF
TRBV19	TRBJ1-2	CASSIVPESAYGYTF
TRBV27	TRBJ2-1	CASSLISGRAIWEQFF
TRBV14	TRBJ2-7	CASSQARDPDGEQYF
TRBV28	TRBJ2-1	CASKLAEATMWKFF
TRBV15	TRBJ1-5	CATSRIGTDYSNQPQHF
TRBV6-6	TRBJ1-1	CASSYDGGSDTEAFF
TRBV27	TRBJ1-1	CASSLSMGAAAEAFF
TRBV2	TRBJ2-7	CASRGLGYEQYF
TRBV7-9	TRBJ2-5	CASRPNRGLETQYF
TRBV4-1	TRBJ1-4	CASSQDTVMGEKLFF
TRBV6-1	TRBJ2-7	CASSEIRLAGASEQYF
TRBV23-1	TRBJ1-2	CASSHEGHFPVGSGYTF
TRBV5-1	TRBJ1-1	CASSLEGLGGRNTEAFF
TRBV4-2	TRBJ2-7	CASSQDRGSGYEQYF
TRBV19	TRBJ2-7	CATNDGNSYEQYF
TRBV12-5	TRBJ2-5	CASGEGDSQYF
TRBV6-5	TRBJ2-1	CASSFYSEQFF
TRBV9	TRBJ2-2	CASSADRASNTGELFF
TRBV28	.	CASSLTPSGVTYEQYF
TRBV29-1	TRBJ2-7	CSASGGGSSYEQYF
TRBV7-8	TRBJ2-1	CASSAIWREANEQFF
TRBV28	TRBJ1-2	CASGTGKDYGYTF
TRBV19	TRBJ2-7	CASSTPGEQYF
TRBV27	TRBJ2-1	CASSVGTSGRLEQFF
TRBV27	.	CASSSTTFSYEQYF
TRBV4-2	TRBJ2-7	CASSQEWGTTYEQYF
TRBV11-2	TRBJ2-1	CASSLGANEQFF
TRBV13	TRBJ2-7	CASSLRREGSYEQYF
TRBV27	TRBJ2-1	CASTGGPKGYNEQFF
TRBV11-2	TRBJ2-5	CASSLLAGGPGETQYF